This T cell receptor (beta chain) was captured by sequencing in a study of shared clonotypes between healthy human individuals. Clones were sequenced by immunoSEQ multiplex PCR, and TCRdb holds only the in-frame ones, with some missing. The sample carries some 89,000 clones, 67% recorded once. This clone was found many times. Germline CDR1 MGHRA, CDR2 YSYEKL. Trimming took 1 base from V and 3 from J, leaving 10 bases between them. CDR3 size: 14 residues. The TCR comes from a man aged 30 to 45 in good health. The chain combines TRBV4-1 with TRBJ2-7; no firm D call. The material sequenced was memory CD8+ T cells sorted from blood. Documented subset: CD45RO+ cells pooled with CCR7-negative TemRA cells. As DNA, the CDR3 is TGCGCCAGCAGCCAAGGCCCGTCTGGCTACGAGCAGTACTTC. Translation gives CASSQGPSGYEQYF.